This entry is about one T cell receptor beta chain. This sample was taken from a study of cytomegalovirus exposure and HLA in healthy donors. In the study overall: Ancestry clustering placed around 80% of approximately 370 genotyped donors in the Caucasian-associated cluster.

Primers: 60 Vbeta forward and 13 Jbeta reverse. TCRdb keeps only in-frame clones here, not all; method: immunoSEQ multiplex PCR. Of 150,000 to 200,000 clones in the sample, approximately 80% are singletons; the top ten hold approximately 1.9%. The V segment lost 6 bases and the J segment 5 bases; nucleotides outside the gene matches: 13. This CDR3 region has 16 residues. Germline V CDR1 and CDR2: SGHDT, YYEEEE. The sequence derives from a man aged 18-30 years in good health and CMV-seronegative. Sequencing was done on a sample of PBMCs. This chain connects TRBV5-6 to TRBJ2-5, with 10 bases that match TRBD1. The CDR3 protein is CASKASPGTGVETQYF. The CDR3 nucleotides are TGTGCCAGCAAGGCTTCCCCCGGGACAGGGGTTGAGACCCAGTACTTC.